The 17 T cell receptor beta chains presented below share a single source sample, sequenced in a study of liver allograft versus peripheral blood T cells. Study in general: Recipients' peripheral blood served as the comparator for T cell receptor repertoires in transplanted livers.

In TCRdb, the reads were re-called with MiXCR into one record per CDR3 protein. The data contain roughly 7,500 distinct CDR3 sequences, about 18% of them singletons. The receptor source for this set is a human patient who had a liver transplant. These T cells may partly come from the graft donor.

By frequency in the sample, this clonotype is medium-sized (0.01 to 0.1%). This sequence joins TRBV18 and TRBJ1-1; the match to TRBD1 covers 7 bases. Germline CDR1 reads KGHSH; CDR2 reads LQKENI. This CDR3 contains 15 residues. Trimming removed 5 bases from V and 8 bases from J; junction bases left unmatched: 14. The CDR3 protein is CASSRDSLIRAEAFF. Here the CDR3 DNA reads TGTGCCAGCTCAAGGGACAGTCTCATCCGTGCAGAAGCTTTCTTT.

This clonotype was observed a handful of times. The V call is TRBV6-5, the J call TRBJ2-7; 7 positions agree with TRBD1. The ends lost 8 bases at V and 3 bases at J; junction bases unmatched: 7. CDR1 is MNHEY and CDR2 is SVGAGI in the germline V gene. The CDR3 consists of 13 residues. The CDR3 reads CASARQGDYEQYF. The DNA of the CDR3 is TGTGCCAGCGCTAGGCAGGGGGACTACGAGCAGTACTTC.

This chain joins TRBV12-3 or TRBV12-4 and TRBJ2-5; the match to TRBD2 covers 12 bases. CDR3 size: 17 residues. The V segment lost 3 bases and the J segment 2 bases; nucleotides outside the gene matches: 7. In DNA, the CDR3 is TGTGCCAGCAGTTTTGGGGCTAGCGGGAGGGTTCAAGAGACCCAGTACTTC. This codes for CASSFGASGRVQETQYF.

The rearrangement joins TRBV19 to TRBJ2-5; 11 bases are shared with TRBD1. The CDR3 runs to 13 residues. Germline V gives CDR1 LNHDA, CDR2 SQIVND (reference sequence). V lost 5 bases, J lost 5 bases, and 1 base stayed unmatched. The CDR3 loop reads CASSRDRGETQYF. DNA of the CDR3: TGTGCCAGTAGTCGGGACAGGGGGGAGACCCAGTACTTC.

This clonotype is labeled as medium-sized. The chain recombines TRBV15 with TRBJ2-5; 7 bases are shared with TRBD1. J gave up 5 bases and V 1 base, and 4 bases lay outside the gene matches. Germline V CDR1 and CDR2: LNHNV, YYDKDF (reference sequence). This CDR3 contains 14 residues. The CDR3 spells CATSRGQGVETQYF. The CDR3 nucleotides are TGTGCCACCAGCAGAGGTCAGGGGGTTGAGACCCAGTACTTC.

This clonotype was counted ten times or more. CDR3 in amino acids: CASRPSPPTTRELARIQYF. For the CDR3, the DNA is TGTGCCAGCAGACCCTCCCCCCCAACCACCAGGGAATTGGCAAGAATTCAGTACTTC. The chain employs TRBV28 and TRBJ2-4; possible D gene TRBD1, 5 bases. The CDR3 has 19 amino acids. With 6 bases removed from V and 10 bases from J, the gap between germline ends came to 34 bases. Germline loops: CDR1 MDHEN, CDR2 SYDVKM.

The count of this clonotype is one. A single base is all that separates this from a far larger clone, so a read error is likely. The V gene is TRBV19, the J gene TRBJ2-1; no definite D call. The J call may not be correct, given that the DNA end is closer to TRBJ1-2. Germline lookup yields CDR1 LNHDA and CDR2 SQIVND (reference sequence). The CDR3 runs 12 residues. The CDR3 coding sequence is TGTGCCAGTAGTCACACAGATTATGTCTACACCTTC. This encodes CASSHTDYVYTF.

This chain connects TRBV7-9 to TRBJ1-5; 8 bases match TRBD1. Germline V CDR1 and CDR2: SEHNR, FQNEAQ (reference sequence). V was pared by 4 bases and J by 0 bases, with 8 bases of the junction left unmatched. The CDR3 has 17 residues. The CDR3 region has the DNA TGTGCCAGCAGCTCCGGGACAGGCGCTTATAGCAATCAGCCCCAGCATTTT. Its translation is CASSSGTGAYSNQPQHF.

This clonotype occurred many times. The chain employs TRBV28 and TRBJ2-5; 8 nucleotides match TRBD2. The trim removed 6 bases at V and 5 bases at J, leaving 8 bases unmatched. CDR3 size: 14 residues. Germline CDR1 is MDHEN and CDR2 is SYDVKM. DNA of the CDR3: TGTGCCAGCAGCTCCGGGGGGGCCGGGGAGACCCAGTACTTC. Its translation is CASSSGGAGETQYF. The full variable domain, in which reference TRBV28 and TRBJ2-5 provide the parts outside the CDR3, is DVKVTQSSRYLVKRTGEKVFLECVQDMDHENMFWYRQDPGLGLRLIYFSYDVKMKEKGDIPEGYSVSREKKERFSLILESASTNQTSMYLCASSSGGAGETQYFGPGTRLLVL.

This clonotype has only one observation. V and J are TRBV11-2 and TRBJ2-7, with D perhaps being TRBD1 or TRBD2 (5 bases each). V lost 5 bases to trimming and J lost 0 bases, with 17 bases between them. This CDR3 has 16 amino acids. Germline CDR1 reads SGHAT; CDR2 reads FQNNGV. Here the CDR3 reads CASSKSGTLSSYEQYF. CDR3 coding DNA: TGTGCCAGCAGCAAGTCCGGGACCCTGAGCTCCTACGAGCAGTACTTC.

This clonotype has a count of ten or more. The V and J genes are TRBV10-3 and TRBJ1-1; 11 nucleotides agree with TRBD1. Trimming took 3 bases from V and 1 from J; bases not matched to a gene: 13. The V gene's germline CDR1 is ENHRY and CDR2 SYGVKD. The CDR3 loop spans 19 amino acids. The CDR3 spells CAISDKMGQGGGTNTEAFF. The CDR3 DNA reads TGTGCCATCAGTGACAAAATGGGACAGGGGGGGGGAACGAACACTGAAGCTTTCTTT.

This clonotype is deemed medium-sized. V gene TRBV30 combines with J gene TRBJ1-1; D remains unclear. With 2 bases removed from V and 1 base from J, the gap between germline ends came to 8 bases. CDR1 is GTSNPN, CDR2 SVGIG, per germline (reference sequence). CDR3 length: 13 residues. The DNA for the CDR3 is TGTGCCTGGAGTTCTGCAGGGAACACTGAAGCTTTCTTT. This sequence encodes CAWSSAGNTEAFF.

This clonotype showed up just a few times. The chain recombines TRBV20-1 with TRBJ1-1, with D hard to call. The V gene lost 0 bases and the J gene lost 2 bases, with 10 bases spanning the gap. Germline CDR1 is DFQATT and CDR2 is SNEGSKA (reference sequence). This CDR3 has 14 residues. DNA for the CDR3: TGCAGTGCTAGAGATCGGGTCTTCAACACTGAAGCTTTCTTT. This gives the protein CSARDRVFNTEAFF.

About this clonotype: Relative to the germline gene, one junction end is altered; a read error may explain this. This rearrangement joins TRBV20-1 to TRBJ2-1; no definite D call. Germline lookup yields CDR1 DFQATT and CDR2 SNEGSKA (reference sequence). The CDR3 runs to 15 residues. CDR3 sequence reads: CSARHPAVSFNEQFF. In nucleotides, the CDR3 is TGCAGTGCTAGACACCCCGCAGTCTCCTTCAATGAGCAGTTCTTC.

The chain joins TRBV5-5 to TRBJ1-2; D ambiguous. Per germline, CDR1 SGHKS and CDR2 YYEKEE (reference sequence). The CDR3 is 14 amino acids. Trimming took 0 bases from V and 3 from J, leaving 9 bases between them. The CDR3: CASSLGRLDYGYTF. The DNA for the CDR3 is TGTGCCAGCAGCTTGGGCAGGCTTGACTATGGCTACACCTTC.

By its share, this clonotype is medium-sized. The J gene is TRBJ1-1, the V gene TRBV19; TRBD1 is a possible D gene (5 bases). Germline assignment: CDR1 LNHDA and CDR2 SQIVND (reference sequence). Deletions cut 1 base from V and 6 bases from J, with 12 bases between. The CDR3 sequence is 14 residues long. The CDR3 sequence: CASSIGGEVAEAFF. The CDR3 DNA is TGTGCCAGTAGTATAGGAGGGGAGGTGGCTGAAGCTTTCTTT.

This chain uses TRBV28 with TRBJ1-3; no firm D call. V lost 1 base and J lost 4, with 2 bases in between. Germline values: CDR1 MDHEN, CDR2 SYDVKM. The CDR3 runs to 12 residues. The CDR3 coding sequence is TGTGCCAGCAGTTTATCCGGAAACACCATATATTTT. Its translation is CASSLSGNTIYF.